The 25 T cell receptor beta chains listed next were all sequenced from one sample in a study of CXCR3-negative and CXCR3-positive naive CD8 T cells. Findings and caveats of the study: A higher hydrophobicity marked the TRB CDR3s of CXCR3-positive naive cells versus CXCR3-negative naive cells.

Their recognized antigens are unknown. The libraries of TRB cDNA were constructed through 5' RACE using UMI labels. Each CDR3 protein gets one entry in TCRdb, which reprocessed the 5' RACE reads and gives no DNA. Its table records over 100,000 distinct CDR3 sequences. Sequenced: naive CXCR3+ CD8+ T cells from blood. Subset described: CD45RO-CCR7+CD27+CD95- naive CD8+ T cells expressing CXCR3 (TNR3+). These receptor sequences come from a human donor in good health. Some clones in this sample may be carry-over from other donors' samples.

This chain's CDR3 is CDSSLLLATNEKLFF. V and J are TRBV2 and TRBJ1-4. The germline V gene has CDR1 SNHLY and CDR2 FYNNEI. The CDR3 sequence is 15 residues long.

The chain joins TRBV29-1 to TRBJ1-1; TCRdb lists TRBD1, though no DNA is available to test this call. There are 12 residues in the CDR3. The V gene's germline CDR1 is SQVTM and CDR2 ANQGSEA. This CDR3 reads CSVEGGNTEAFF.

The CDR3 spells CASSNPGGSSQYF. The gene calls are TRBV7-8 and TRBJ2-3; TCRdb reports TRBD1, a call that lacks DNA to check it against. The CDR3 loop spans 13 amino acids. Germline V CDR1 and CDR2: SGHVS, FQNEAQ. Drawing the rest from reference TRBV7-8 and TRBJ2-3, the complete variable domain is GAGVSQSPRYKVAKRGQDVALRCDPISGHVSLFWYQQALGQGPEFLTYFQNEAQLDKSGLPSDRFFAERPEGSVSTLKIQRTQQEDSAVYLCASSNPGGSSQYFGPGTRLTVL.

The V and J genes are TRBV28 and TRBJ2-3; absent DNA, TCRdb's TRBD2 call cannot be checked. The CDR3 is made up of 13 amino acids. The germline CDR1 and CDR2 sequences are MDHEN and SYDVKM. The CDR3: CASALQTTDTQYF.

V usage is TRBV27 and J usage is TRBJ1-4; there is no DNA to check the TCRdb D call of TRBD1. The CDR3 loop spans 17 amino acids. The V gene's germline CDR1 is MNHEY and CDR2 SMNVEV (reference sequence). CDR3 region: CASSLWGRVPLNEKLFF.

V is TRBV20-1 and J is TRBJ2-7; checking the TCRdb D call of TRBD1 is not possible without DNA. Germline values: CDR1 DFQATT, CDR2 SNEGSKA (reference sequence). The CDR3 is 12 amino acids. This CDR3 reads CSARTGSYEQYF.

The V gene is TRBV5-6, the J gene TRBJ2-7. The CDR3 consists of 16 residues. Germline CDR1 SGHDT, CDR2 YYEEEE. CDR3 sequence: CASSFKFRESSYEQYF.

This chain uses TRBV7-8 with TRBJ2-5; as DNA is missing, the TRBD1 call by TCRdb cannot be tested. This CDR3 contains 17 residues. The germline CDR1 and CDR2 sequences are SGHVS and FQNEAQ. The chain's CDR3 is CASSTKGQPGLGETQYF.

The genes are TRBV19 and TRBJ2-3; TCRdb's D call of TRBD1 is untestable without DNA. The CDR3 runs 15 residues. Germline CDR1 LNHDA, CDR2 SQIVND (reference sequence). CDR3 sequence: CASSLQGGDTDTQYF.

The rearrangement uses TRBV29-1 and TRBJ2-1; TCRdb gives TRBD2 as the D gene, but with no DNA this cannot be confirmed. CDR1 is SQVTM, CDR2 ANQGSEA, per germline. The CDR3 consists of 15 residues. The CDR3 sequence is CSVEGTSGTYNEQFF.

The chain couples TRBV7-9 to TRBJ2-7. CDR1 SEHNR and CDR2 FQNEAQ come from the germline V gene (reference sequence). CDR3 length: 13 amino acids. The CDR3 here is CASSLGFAYEQYF.

This chain links TRBV24-1 with TRBJ2-2. The CDR3 extends over 13 amino acids. Germline V lookup: CDR1 KGHDR, CDR2 SFDVKD. The CDR3 is CATSDQSTGELFF.

The V gene is TRBV7-9, the J gene TRBJ2-2. CDR3 size: 14 residues. CDR1 is SEHNR, CDR2 FQNEAQ, per germline (reference sequence). The CDR3 spells CASSSEANTGELFF.

V gene TRBV5-5 combines with J gene TRBJ2-2. This CDR3 has 14 amino acids. CDR1 is SGHKS, CDR2 YYEKEE, per germline (reference sequence). This CDR3 is CASSLAVNTGELFF.

The chain uses TRBV10-3 and TRBJ2-7; TCRdb returns TRBD1, unconfirmable since there is no DNA. The CDR3 totals 15 residues. Germline V lookup: CDR1 ENHRY, CDR2 SYGVKD. CDR3 loop: CAISGMDQGYDEQYF.

The rearrangement joins TRBV7-9 to TRBJ2-1; TCRdb lists TRBD1, though no DNA is available to test this call. The CDR3 is 15 residues long. The V gene's germline CDR1 is SEHNR and CDR2 FQNEAQ (reference sequence). The CDR3 here is CASSLPSGPYNEQFF. Supplemented by reference TRBV7-9 and TRBJ2-1, the full variable domain reads DTGVSQNPRHKITKRGQNVTFRCDPISEHNRLYWYRQTLGQGPEFLTYFQNEAQLEKSRLLSDRFSAERPKGSFSTLEIQRTEQGDSAMYLCASSLPSGPYNEQFFGPGTRLTVL.

V and J are TRBV13 and TRBJ2-7; checking the TCRdb D call of TRBD1 is not possible without DNA. The CDR3 runs to 16 residues. Germline-derived CDR1 and CDR2 are PRHDT and FYEKMQ (reference sequence). The CDR3 spells CASSHISGQQLYEQYF.

The rearrangement links TRBV9 to TRBJ2-3; lacking DNA, the TRBD1 call made by TCRdb goes unchecked. The germline V gene encodes CDR1 SGDLS and CDR2 YYNGEE. This CDR3 contains 15 residues. CDR3 loop: CASSAHGTRDYSLDF.

CDR3 loop: CASSPSGTGRGETQYF. The chain couples TRBV28 to TRBJ2-5; the D gene TCRdb calls, TRBD1, cannot be checked with no DNA. The germline V gene has CDR1 MDHEN and CDR2 SYDVKM. This CDR3 comprises 16 residues.

This chain joins TRBV7-2 and TRBJ2-1; the D call of TRBD1 rests on TCRdb alone, since no DNA is present to check it. CDR3 length: 18 amino acids. Germline values: CDR1 SGHTA, CDR2 FQGNSA. The chain's CDR3 is CASSLAGGLMSSYNEQFF.

The chain couples TRBV5-1 to TRBJ2-1; TCRdb proposes TRBD2, but this gene call is untestable without DNA. The germline CDR1 and CDR2 sequences are SGHRS and YFSETQ. CDR3 length equals 15 residues. This CDR3 is CASSLELAYGDEQFF.

The genes are TRBV6-5 and TRBJ2-7; with no DNA, the TCRdb D assignment of TRBD2 cannot be verified. In germline, CDR1 is MNHEY, CDR2 SVGAGI. This CDR3 has 16 amino acids. The CDR3 sequence is CASSYPTSGGAYEQYF.

V gene TRBV28 combines with J gene TRBJ1-1; with no DNA, the TCRdb D assignment of TRBD1 cannot be verified. Germline CDR1 reads MDHEN; CDR2 reads SYDVKM. This CDR3 is built from 17 residues. The CDR3 loop reads CASSLFRQGEVNTEAFF. Based on the CDR3 plus reference TRBV28 and TRBJ1-1, the full variable domain is DVKVTQSSRYLVKRTGEKVFLECVQDMDHENMFWYRQDPGLGLRLIYFSYDVKMKEKGDIPEGYSVSREKKERFSLILESASTNQTSMYLCASSLFRQGEVNTEAFFGQGTRLTVV.

The chain carries TRBV20-1 and TRBJ2-1; TCRdb picks TRBD2, but there is no DNA to check that call. The germline gives CDR1 DFQATT, CDR2 SNEGSKA (reference sequence). This CDR3 is built from 15 residues. CDR3 in amino acids: CSARPRIAGASEQFF.

This CDR3 is CASSAGTTDTQYF. This chain connects TRBV9 to TRBJ2-3; TCRdb indicates TRBD2, and absent DNA this call remains unverified. CDR3 size: 13 residues. Germline V CDR1 and CDR2: SGDLS, YYNGEE. The full variable domain, its missing parts supplied by reference TRBV9 and TRBJ2-3, is DSGVTQTPKHLITATGQRVTLRCSPRSGDLSVYWYQQSLDQGLQFLIQYYNGEERAKGNILERFSAQQFPDLHSELNLSSLELGDSALYFCASSAGTTDTQYFGPGTRLTVL.